The 3 T cell receptor beta chains listed next were all sequenced from one sample in a study of shared clonotypes between healthy human individuals. The method was immunoSEQ multiplex PCR; TCRdb's version includes in-frame clones alone and lacks a portion of them. Of 2 million to 2.5 million clones in the sample, 90% to 96% were seen once. Material: naive CD4+ T cells sorted from blood. Regarding subset: CD45RA+ positively selected. Every receptor here comes from a man aged 18-30 years in good health.

This rearrangement joins TRBV30 to TRBJ1-3; D is unresolved. V lost 7 bases and J lost 3, with 13 bases in between. The CDR3 extends over 13 amino acids. Germline loops: CDR1 GTSNPN, CDR2 SVGIG (reference sequence). The CDR3 DNA reads as TGTGCCTCCGGAGTGCTGATTGGAAACACCATATATTTT. It codes for CASGVLIGNTIYF.

The V and J genes are TRBV2 and TRBJ2-3; tentative D call: TRBD2 (5 bases). The V end was cut by 2 bases, the J end by 1 base, with 13 bases between. CDR1 SNHLY and CDR2 FYNNEI come from the germline V gene. The CDR3 is 16 residues long. CDR3 coding DNA: TGTGCCAGCAGTGAAAGGACCCCTAGCCGCACAGATACGCAGTATTTT. Protein product: CASSERTPSRTDTQYF.

This clone was observed a handful of times. The same CDR3 is also encoded by other DNA sequences in this sample. The chain uses TRBV6-1 and TRBJ1-5, with D unresolved. Trimming left V 4 bases short and J 7 bases short, with 5 bases between. The CDR3 has 11 amino acids. Per germline, CDR1 MNHNS and CDR2 SASEGT. The CDR3 DNA reads as TGTGCCAGCAGTGGGAACCAGCCCCAGCATTTT. It is translated as CASSGNQPQHF.